The source of this T cell receptor (beta chain) is a study of cytomegalovirus exposure and HLA in healthy donors. Across the whole study: The use of the same platform for the 100 to 150 validation repertoires and the 550 to 700 first-cohort repertoires was reported by a later analysis. Broader study findings: Cytomegalovirus association was assigned to 150 to 200 TCR beta chains. A classifier reportedly called cytomegalovirus status with high sensitivity and specificity.

The donors belonged to the roughly 110-subject validation cohort, separate from the 666-subject first cohort. CDR1 is GTSNPN, CDR2 SVGIG, per germline (reference sequence). The length of the CDR3 is 14 residues. Regarding this clone: The antigen remains unidentified. The junction differs from germline at one of its ends, possibly a read error.

Measured with immunoSEQ multiplex PCR; TCRdb has only the in-frame clones, and not every one. The data show about 120,000 clones, more than 70% seen once. This clonotype was sampled from a woman in her twenties or thirties in good health and CMV-seronegative. Sample: PBMCs. The chain recombines TRBV30 with TRBJ1-4; tentative D call: TRBD1 (5 bases). This CDR3 reads CAWSSGGDSGKTVF. CDR3 coding DNA: TGTGCCTGGAGTAGCGGGGGGGATTCGGGAAAAACTGTTTTT.